This entry features one TCR beta chain sequence. The clone's antigen remains unknown. No quality values exist for individual bases; no much larger clone is one base distant. This sample is drawn from a study of identical twins (TCRdb year 2016). Turning to the overall study: To test whether fetal clonotypes persist, this study deep-sequenced TCR alpha and beta repertoires from monozygotic twins, from unrelated adults of various ages, and from cord blood. Replicate twin experiments were performed at different times using different library preparation protocols to rule out contamination.

All donors were healthy Caucasians. The twin cohort consisted of three pairs of female monozygotic twins, all aged roughly 18 to 29 years. CD4+ and CD8+ T cell populations were isolated with positive isolation kits from Invitrogen. The library was made by 5' RACE. The sample was run on an Illumina HiSeq 2000. Template switching introduced a universal primer binding site; the final cDNA contained a unique molecular identifier, enabling accurate counting of TCR cDNA molecules. Specific primers in the conserved constant-segment region were used to synthesize first-strand cDNA for TCR alpha and beta chains. Each cDNA library was double barcoded, with a SMART-Mk sample barcode plus Illumina barcodes, to control for contamination. TruSeq adapter sequences along with Illumina sample barcodes were introduced in two successive PCR steps. The Illumina HiSeq platform was used with custom primers to sequence TCR alpha and beta cDNA libraries. Under the source paper's analysis protocol: MiGEC was used to process raw reads and extract unique molecular identifiers, and MiXCR was used to find CDR3 positions. For each individual, recombination models were inferred using an EM algorithm with the repgenHMM and IGoR tools. The analysis of shared clonotypes was done with the tcR package in R, with sharing normalized by the product of cloneset sizes. To study raw recombination without the effects of thymic and clonal selection, out-of-frame nonproductive sequences were analyzed. Through fastp at Q25 and MiXCR, TCRdb rebuilt clones from the public reads, retaining in-frame beta chains. Entries are consolidated by CDR3 protein sequence, retaining the most common genes and DNA. TCRdb, not the authors, supplied the V and J calls. The table for this sample lists about 530,000 distinct CDR3 sequences; roughly 15% of them were counted only once. Clones ranked in the top ten supply roughly 0.46% of the sample.

Results the study describes overall, beyond this receptor: In monozygotic twins, recombination models systematically underestimated out-of-frame TCR alpha sharing, but the models matched the sharing seen between unrelated individuals. Fewer insertions were carried by abundant cord blood beta clonotypes, a similar but weaker trend appeared in young adult naive repertoires, and no such trend appeared in memory repertoires. In beta out-of-frame sequences, excess twin sharing was weaker, because having fewer shared sequences lowered the signal-to-noise ratio. Out-of-frame TCR alpha sequences shared between twins showed an excess of low generation-probability sequences compared with coincidental sharing between unrelated individuals. Because the same donors could not be followed over many years, the conclusions relied on cross-sectional statistical analysis. Zero-insertion analyses could be partly confounded by invariant T cells such as MAIT and iNKT, although diverse VJ usage argued against such confounding for most clonotypes.

From the germline V gene (reference sequence), CDR1 is LNHNV and CDR2 is YYDKDF. The CDR3 covers 14 residues, taking in both the cysteine and the phenylalanine. Just CDR3 DNA is preserved here, 42 bases in frame from base 1. Trimming removed 1 base from V and 7 bases from J, leaving 11 bases between the germline ends. These data are also associated with another study on yellow fever vaccine responses in identical twins. The second publication reports: The T cell response to vaccination in identical twins was reported by the authors to appear partly convergent and partly personalized. In identical twins, the study followed T cell clones that responded to the vaccine with precision.

The V and J segments used are TRBV15 and TRBJ2-1; the D gene cannot be resolved reliably. The sample consisted of CD4+ T cells sorted from blood. The clonotype comes from a woman aged 18-30 years in good health. The CDR3 here reads CATSRVGSWNEQFF. The DNA reads as follows: TGTGCCACCAGCAGAGTGGGTAGCTGGAATGAGCAGTTCTTC.